The entry that follows covers one T cell receptor beta chain sequence. Its cognate antigen is unknown. The CDR3 is 14 amino acids. From germline, CDR1 is DFQATT and CDR2 SNEGSKA (reference sequence). Losses at the gene ends were 6 bases for V and 3 bases for J; bases not matched to a gene: 7. A second PCR of 7 to 11 cycles used a sample-barcoded 5' primer and a J-beta primer mix. CDR3-containing paired-end reads numbering at least 2.5 million came from each sample. MiXCR, run by TCRdb on the 5' RACE reads, gives a single entry per CDR3 protein. This sample yields around 800,000 distinct CDR3 sequences, of which approximately 67% are seen a single time; 25% to 30% belongs to the top ten. The data stem from a study of blood T cells in healthy people across ages. Study conclusions and caveats: Unsorted PBMC input precluded a conclusive naive versus antigen-experienced comparison. Diversity estimates drawn from one million T cells were deemed underestimates.

Sequencing input: blood. This receptor was identified in a man aged 25-40 years in good health. V usage is TRBV20-1 and J usage is TRBJ2-2; TRBD1 agrees at 7 bases. The CDR3 reads CSAPGQGDTGELFF. The CDR3 nucleotides are TGCAGTGCGCCAGGCCAGGGGGACACCGGGGAGCTGTTTTTT.